A single count supports the clone carrying this T cell receptor beta chain. Sequencing was performed with immunoSEQ multiplex PCR; in TCRdb, only in-frame clones are kept and a portion is missing. The sample lists 5,000 to 7,000 clones, more than 70% seen once, with 6.3% in the top ten. These data come from a study of immune cell composition in non-small cell lung cancer. Normal lung sampling was at least 3 cm from the tumour, as distant as possible. Germline CDR1 reads MNHEY; CDR2 reads SMNVEV (reference sequence). This CDR3 has 15 residues. V shed 3 bases and J shed 6 bases, with 14 bases lying between them.

V gene TRBV27 combines with J gene TRBJ2-2; TRBD1 might be the D (5 bases). The receptor was derived from a human donor with non-small cell lung cancer. The sequencing input was non-adjacent lung tissue. CDR3 sequence reads: CASSFSRVDAGELFF. The CDR3 bases are TGTGCCAGCAGTTTTAGCAGGGTGGATGCCGGGGAGCTGTTTTTT.